The 5 T cell receptor beta chains reported below all come from one sample, sequenced in a study of blood T cell repertoires in COVID-19. The table came from immunoSEQ multiplex PCR; TCRdb's copy has only in-frame clones and leaves some out. The sample has approximately 300,000 clones; approximately 90% are singletons. Sequencing used PBMCs or T cells enriched from blood (not recorded which). Receptors were obtained from a man aged 25 to 45 who had recovered from COVID-19.

This clone has only one observation. The V gene is TRBV10-1, the J gene TRBJ1-2; TRBD1 matches 7 bases. CDR1 and CDR2 from the germline V gene are WNHNN and SYGVQD (reference sequence). The V segment lost 4 bases and the J segment 2 bases; nucleotides outside the gene matches: 7. This CDR3 spans 15 amino acids. CDR3 protein: CASSGKGQENYGYTF. The CDR3 bases are TGCGCCAGCAGTGGGAAAGGACAGGAAAACTATGGCTACACCTTC.

This clone was seen only once. DNA of the CDR3: TGCGCCAGCAGCTCAGGGGTGCCCACAGATACGCAGTATTTT. This sequence encodes CASSSGVPTDTQYF. The rearrangement uses TRBV5-1 and TRBJ2-3; a weak D match, TRBD1 (6 bases). CDR3 length equals 14 residues. The germline CDR1 and CDR2 sequences are SGHRS and YFSETQ. The V gene lost 3 bases and the J gene lost 2 bases, with 10 bases spanning the gap.

V and J are TRBV7-9 and TRBJ1-2; D is perhaps TRBD1 (5 bases). Germline V gene data show CDR1 as SEHNR and CDR2 as FQNEAQ (reference sequence). Trimming stripped 5 bases from V and 5 bases from J, with 15 bases between. The CDR3 extends over 14 amino acids. CDR3 residues: CASSPPEGTYGYTF. CDR3 DNA: TGTGCCAGCAGCCCCCCAGAGGGGACTTATGGCTACACCTTC.

The chain employs TRBV7-8 and TRBJ1-2; 7 bases match TRBD1. The CDR3 is made up of 15 amino acids. CDR1 is SGHVS, CDR2 FQNEAQ, per germline. The V and J ends lost 5 bases and 1 base, in that order; junction bases with no gene match: 7. The CDR3 reads CASSVRDSSNYGYTF. The CDR3 region has the DNA TGTGCCAGCAGCGTCCGGGACAGCAGTAACTATGGCTACACCTTC.

The rearrangement links TRBV7-6 to TRBJ2-7; 7 bases agree with TRBD2. The CDR3 contains 15 residues. Trimming cost V 1 base and J 2 bases; bases outside gene matches: 5. Germline lookup yields CDR1 SGHVS and CDR2 FNYEAQ. The CDR3 nucleotides read TGTGCCAGCAGCTTAGGGGCTAGCGGTCCCTACGAGCAGTACTTC. Translated: CASSLGASGPYEQYF.